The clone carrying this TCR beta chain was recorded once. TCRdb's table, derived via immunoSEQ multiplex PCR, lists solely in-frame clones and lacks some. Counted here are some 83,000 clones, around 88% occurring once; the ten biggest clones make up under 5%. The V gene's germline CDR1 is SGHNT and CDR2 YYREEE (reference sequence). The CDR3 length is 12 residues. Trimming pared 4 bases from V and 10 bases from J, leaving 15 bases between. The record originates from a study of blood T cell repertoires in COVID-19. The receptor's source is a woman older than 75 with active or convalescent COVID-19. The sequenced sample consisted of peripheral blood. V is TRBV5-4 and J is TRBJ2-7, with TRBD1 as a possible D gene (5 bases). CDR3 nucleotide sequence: TGTGCCAGCAGCGGGGCAGTTGCCGAACAGTACTTC. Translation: CASSGAVAEQYF.